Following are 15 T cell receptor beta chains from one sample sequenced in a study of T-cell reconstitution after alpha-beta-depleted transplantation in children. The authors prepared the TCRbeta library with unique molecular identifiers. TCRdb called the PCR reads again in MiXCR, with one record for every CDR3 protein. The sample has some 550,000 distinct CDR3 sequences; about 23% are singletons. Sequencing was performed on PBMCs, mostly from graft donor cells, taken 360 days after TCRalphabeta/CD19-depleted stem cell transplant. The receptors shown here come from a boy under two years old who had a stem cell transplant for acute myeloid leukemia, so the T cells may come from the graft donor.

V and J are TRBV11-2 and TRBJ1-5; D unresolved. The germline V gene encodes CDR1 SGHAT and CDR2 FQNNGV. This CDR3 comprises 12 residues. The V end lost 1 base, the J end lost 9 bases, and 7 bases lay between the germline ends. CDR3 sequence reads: CASSLGRAPQHF. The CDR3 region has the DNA TGTGCCAGCAGCTTAGGGAGGGCGCCCCAGCATTTT.

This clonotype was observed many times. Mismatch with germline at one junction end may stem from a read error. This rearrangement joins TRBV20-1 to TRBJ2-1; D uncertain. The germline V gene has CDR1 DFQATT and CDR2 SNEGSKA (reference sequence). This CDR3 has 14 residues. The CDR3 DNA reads TGCAGTTTCAGACCGCCCCGCTCCTCCAATGAGCAGTTCTTC. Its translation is CSFRPPRSSNEQFF.

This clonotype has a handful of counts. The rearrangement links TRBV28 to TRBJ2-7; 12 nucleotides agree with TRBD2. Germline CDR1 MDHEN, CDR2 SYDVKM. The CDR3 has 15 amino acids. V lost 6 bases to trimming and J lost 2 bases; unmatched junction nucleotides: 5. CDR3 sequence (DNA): TGTGCCAGCAGCTCAACTAGCGGGGGGCCCTACGAGCAGTACGTC. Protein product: CASSSTSGGPYEQYV.

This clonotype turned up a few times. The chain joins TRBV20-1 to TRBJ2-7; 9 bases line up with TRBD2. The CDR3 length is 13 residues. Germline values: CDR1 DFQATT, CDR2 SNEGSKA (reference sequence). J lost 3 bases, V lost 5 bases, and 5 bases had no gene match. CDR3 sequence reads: CSALPSGDYEQYV. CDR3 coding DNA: TGCAGTGCTCTTCCTAGCGGGGACTACGAGCAGTACGTC.

CDR3 sequence (DNA): TGTGCCAGCAGCTCTCTCGTGGGTGAGCAGTTCTTC. Protein sequence: CASSSLVGEQFF. The V and J genes are TRBV7-2 and TRBJ2-1; no clear D. The V gene lost 4 bases and the J gene lost 9 bases, with 10 bases spanning the gap. The length of the CDR3 is 12 residues. Per the germline V gene, CDR1 is SGHTA and CDR2 is FQGNSA.

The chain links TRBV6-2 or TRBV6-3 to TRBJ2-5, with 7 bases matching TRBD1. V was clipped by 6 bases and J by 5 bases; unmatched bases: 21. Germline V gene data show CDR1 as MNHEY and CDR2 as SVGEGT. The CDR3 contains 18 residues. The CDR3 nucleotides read TGTGCCAGCAGCCAAGAACTTCGGTCGACAGGGCTGGGGGAGACCCAGTACTTC. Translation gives CASSQELRSTGLGETQYF.

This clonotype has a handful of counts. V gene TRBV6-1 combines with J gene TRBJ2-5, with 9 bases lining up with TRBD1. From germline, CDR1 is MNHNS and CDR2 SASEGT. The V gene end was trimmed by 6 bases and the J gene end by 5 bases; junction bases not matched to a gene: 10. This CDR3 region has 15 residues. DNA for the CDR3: TGTGCCAGCAGGCCCTCGGACAGGGGAAGGGAGACCCAGTACTTC. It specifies CASRPSDRGRETQYF.

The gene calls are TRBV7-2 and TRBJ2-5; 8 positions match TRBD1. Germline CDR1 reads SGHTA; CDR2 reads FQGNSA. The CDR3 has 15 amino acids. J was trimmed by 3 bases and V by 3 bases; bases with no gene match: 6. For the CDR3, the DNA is TGTGCCAGCAGCTTTCGACAGGGGTCTAAAGAGACCCAGTACTTC. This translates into CASSFRQGSKETQYF. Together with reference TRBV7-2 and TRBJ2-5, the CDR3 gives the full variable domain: GAGVSQSPSNKVTEKGKDVELRCDPISGHTALYWYRQSLGQGLEFLIYFQGNSAPDKSGLPSDRFSAERTGGSVSTLTIQRTQQEDSAVYLCASSFRQGSKETQYFGPGTRLLVL.

The CDR3 DNA sequence: TGTGCCAGCAGTTTAGTGGCTAGGACAGATACGCAGTATTTT. Protein: CASSLVARTDTQYF. The chain uses TRBV12-3 or TRBV12-4 and TRBJ2-3; the D is unclear. V lost 1 base and J lost 3, with 8 bases in between. This CDR3 has 14 residues.

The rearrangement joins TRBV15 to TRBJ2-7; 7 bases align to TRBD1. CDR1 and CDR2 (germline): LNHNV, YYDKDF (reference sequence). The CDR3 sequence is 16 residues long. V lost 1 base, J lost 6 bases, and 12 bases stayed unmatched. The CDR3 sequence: CATSRVHRGHPSEQYF. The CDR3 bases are TGTGCCACCAGCAGAGTCCACAGGGGACACCCCTCCGAGCAGTACTTC.

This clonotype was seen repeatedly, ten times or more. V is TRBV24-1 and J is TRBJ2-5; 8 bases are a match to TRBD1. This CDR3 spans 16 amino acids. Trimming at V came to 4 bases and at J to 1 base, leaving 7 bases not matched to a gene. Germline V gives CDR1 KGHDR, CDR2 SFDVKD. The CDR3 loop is CATSDIDRGAQETQYF. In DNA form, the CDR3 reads TGTGCCACCAGTGACATCGACAGGGGAGCCCAAGAGACCCAGTACTTC.

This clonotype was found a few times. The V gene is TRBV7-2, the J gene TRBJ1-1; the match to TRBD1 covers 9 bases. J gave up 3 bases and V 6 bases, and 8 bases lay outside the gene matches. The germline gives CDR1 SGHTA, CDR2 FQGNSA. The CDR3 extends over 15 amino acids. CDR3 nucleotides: TGTGCCAGCAGGCTACAGGGGGCGCGGGACACTGAAGCTTTCTTT. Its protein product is CASRLQGARDTEAFF.

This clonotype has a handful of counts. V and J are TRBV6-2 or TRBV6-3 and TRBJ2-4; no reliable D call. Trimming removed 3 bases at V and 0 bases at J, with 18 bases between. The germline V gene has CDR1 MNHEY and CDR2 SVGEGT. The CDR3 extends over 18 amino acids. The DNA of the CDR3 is TGTGCCAGCAGTTATACGTTCGGGCAGCCCCTAGCCAAAAACATTCAGTACTTC. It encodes CASSYTFGQPLAKNIQYF.

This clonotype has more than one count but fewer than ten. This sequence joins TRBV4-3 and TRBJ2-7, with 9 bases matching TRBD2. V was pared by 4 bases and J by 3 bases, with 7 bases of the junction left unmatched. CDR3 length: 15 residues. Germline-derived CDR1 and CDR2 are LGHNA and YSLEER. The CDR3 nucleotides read TGCGCCAGCAGCCCAGGACTAGCGTTATACTACGAGCAGTACTTC. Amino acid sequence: CASSPGLALYYEQYF.

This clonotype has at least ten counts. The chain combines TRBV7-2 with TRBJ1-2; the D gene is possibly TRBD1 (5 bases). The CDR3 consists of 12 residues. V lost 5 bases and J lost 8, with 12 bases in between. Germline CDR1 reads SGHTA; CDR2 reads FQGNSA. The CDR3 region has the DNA TGTGCCAGCAGCCCGGACACATCGGGCTACACCTTC. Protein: CASSPDTSGYTF. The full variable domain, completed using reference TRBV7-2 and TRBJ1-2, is GAGVSQSPSNKVTEKGKDVELRCDPISGHTALYWYRQSLGQGLEFLIYFQGNSAPDKSGLPSDRFSAERTGGSVSTLTIQRTQQEDSAVYLCASSPDTSGYTFGSGTRLTVV.